The next 24 T cell receptor beta chains were all read from a single sample in a study of T cell repertoires in cytomegalovirus infection. These receptors' antigens are unknown. MiXCR, applied by TCRdb to the reads, yields one record per CDR3 protein. The sample contains 700,000 to 850,000 distinct CDR3 sequences, around a third of which appear only once. The specimen comprised cultured CD8+ T cells from PBMCs, sampled from culture after CMV antigen stimulation. Every receptor here comes from a human donor in good health (CMV status not recorded). Some clones in this sample may be carry-over from other donors' samples.

This clonotype was found many times. The J gene is TRBJ2-2, the V gene TRBV12-3 or TRBV12-4; the D is unclear. The V end was cut by 6 bases, the J end by 7 bases, with 3 bases between. The CDR3 runs 10 residues. The DNA for the CDR3 is TGTGCCAGCAGGGACGGGGAGCTGTTTTTT. Translated, it gives CASRDGELFF.

The chain uses TRBV15 and TRBJ1-1, with D unclear. The CDR3 consists of 19 residues. Germline loops: CDR1 LNHNV, CDR2 YYDKDF (reference sequence). The V gene lost 0 bases and the J gene lost 0 bases, with 20 bases spanning the gap. CDR3 sequence: CATSRDLQAGFLMNTEAFF. The CDR3 region has the DNA TGTGCCACCAGCAGAGATCTTCAGGCGGGGTTTTTGATGAACACTGAAGCTTTCTTT.

CDR3 sequence (DNA): TGTGCTAGTGGTTTGGTACAGACAGGGAATGAAAAACTGTTTTTT. It specifies CASGLVQTGNEKLFF. This sequence joins TRBV12-5 and TRBJ1-4; 7 positions match TRBD1. The V segment lost 0 bases and the J segment 5 bases; nucleotides outside the gene matches: 3. The germline V gene encodes CDR1 LGHNT and CDR2 FRNRAP. The CDR3 is made up of 15 amino acids.

The J gene is TRBJ2-1, the V gene TRBV27; D unresolved. The CDR3 runs to 15 residues. The V gene's germline CDR1 is MNHEY and CDR2 SMNVEV (reference sequence). V gave up 3 bases and J gave up 1 base, with 10 bases separating them. The DNA for the CDR3 is TGTGCCAGCAGTTTGGCAGCTAGGTCCTACAATGAGCAGTTCTTC. It translates to CASSLAARSYNEQFF.

The chain combines TRBV5-4 with TRBJ2-1; 8 nucleotides align to TRBD1. Germline V gives CDR1 SGHNT, CDR2 YYREEE (reference sequence). The CDR3 loop spans 13 amino acids. V dropped 9 bases and J dropped 7; count of bases not matched to a gene: 9. In DNA, the CDR3 is TGTGCCACCTTACAGGGGGAACTTAATGAGCAGTTCTTC. Protein product: CATLQGELNEQFF.

This chain connects TRBV27 to TRBJ1-5, with D possibly being TRBD1 (5 bases). Trimming removed 5 bases from V and 2 bases from J, with 16 bases in between. Germline values: CDR1 MNHEY, CDR2 SMNVEV (reference sequence). This CDR3 has 16 residues. Here the CDR3 DNA reads TGTGCCAGCAGTGCTAATAGGGGTCGGGGCAATCAGCCCCAGCATTTT. Translation: CASSANRGRGNQPQHF.

This clonotype appeared a single time. The V and J genes are TRBV7-6 and TRBJ2-5; 7 nucleotides align to TRBD1. The CDR3 runs 14 residues. Germline loops: CDR1 SGHVS, CDR2 FNYEAQ. J lost 0 bases, V lost 5 bases, and 3 bases had no gene match. The CDR3 is CASSIDRDQETQYF. DNA for the CDR3: TGTGCCAGCAGCATAGACAGGGACCAAGAGACCCAGTACTTC.

The chain employs TRBV6-2 or TRBV6-3 and TRBJ2-5; D remains unclear. Trimming shortened V by 2 bases and J by 0 bases, and 4 bases separated the two germline ends. This CDR3 contains 13 residues. Germline loops: CDR1 MNHEY, CDR2 SVGEGT. The CDR3: CASSYPHQETQYF. CDR3 in DNA: TGTGCCAGCAGTTACCCGCACCAAGAGACCCAGTACTTC.

Note on this clonotype: The germline gene is not matched at one end of the junction; a read error may be the cause. This rearrangement joins TRBV7-3 to TRBJ2-1, with 12 bases lining up with TRBD1. The CDR3 runs 15 residues. Germline V CDR1 and CDR2: SGHTA, FQGTGA. The CDR3 protein is CDSSFGGTGGDEQFF. CDR3 DNA sequence: TGTGACAGCAGCTTTGGGGGGACAGGGGGCGATGAGCAGTTCTTC.

The genes are TRBV10-1 and TRBJ2-5; possible D gene TRBD2, 5 bases. The CDR3 extends over 12 amino acids. The V end was cut by 7 bases, the J end by 7 bases, with 13 bases between. Germline assignment: CDR1 WNHNN and CDR2 SYGVQD (reference sequence). The CDR3 DNA reads as TGCGCCAGCACCGGGGAGAGAGGGACCCAGTACTTC. This codes for CASTGERGTQYF.

The CDR3 DNA follows: TGTGCCACCCAGGGGGGGATTCTCACTGAAGCTTTCTTT. This sequence encodes CATQGGILTEAFF. The rearrangement uses TRBV19 and TRBJ1-1; 7 bases line up with TRBD1. Germline CDR1 reads LNHDA; CDR2 reads SQIVND (reference sequence). The CDR3 runs 13 residues. The junction had 9 bases not matched to a gene; V was cut back by 10 bases and J by 4 bases. Looking up the rest from reference TRBV19 and TRBJ1-1 gives the full variable domain: DGGITQSPKYLFRKEGQNVTLSCEQNLNHDAMYWYRQDPGQGLRLIYYSQIVNDFQKGDIAEGYSVSREKKESFPLTVTSAQKNPTAFYLCATQGGILTEAFFGQGTRLTVV.

For this clonotype: A much larger clone is a single base away; this may be a read error. V is TRBV27 and J is TRBJ2-7; no clear D gene. Looked up from germline, CDR1 is MNHEY and CDR2 is SMNVEV (reference sequence). The length of the CDR3 is 13 residues. The chain's CDR3 is CANSPTSSYEQYF. CDR3 nucleotide sequence: TGTGCCAACAGTCCTACCAGCTCCTACGAGCAGTACTTC.

This clonotype was observed a handful of times. The rearrangement links TRBV23-1 to TRBJ2-1; D is unresolved. TRBV23-1 is classed as an ORF, of uncertain function. This CDR3 is 19 amino acids long. Trimming pared 0 bases from V and 10 bases from J, leaving 28 bases between. CDR3 sequence reads: CASSQSGNGGSLIKGEQFF. CDR3 nucleotides: TGCGCCAGCAGTCAATCCGGAAATGGTGGCAGTCTGATTAAGGGCGAGCAGTTCTTC.

This clonotype was seen repeatedly, ten times or more. The V and J genes are TRBV7-2 and TRBJ2-7; a weak D match, TRBD1 (6 bases). Germline-derived CDR1 and CDR2 are SGHTA and FQGNSA. The CDR3 is made up of 14 amino acids. V was cut by 0 bases and J by 4 bases, with 10 bases left in between. CDR3 coding DNA: TGTGCCAGCAGCTTAGCATCCGGACAGTACGAGCAGTACTTC. Protein sequence: CASSLASGQYEQYF.

The chain uses TRBV27 and TRBJ2-1, with D tentatively TRBD1 (5 bases). V lost 6 bases and J 1 base, leaving 10 bases between the germline ends. The CDR3 loop spans 14 amino acids. Germline CDR1 and CDR2: MNHEY and SMNVEV (reference sequence). In DNA form, the CDR3 reads TGTGCCAGCAGAAAGGGGATTTCCTACAATGAGCAGTTCTTC. This sequence encodes CASRKGISYNEQFF.

This chain joins TRBV12-3 or TRBV12-4 and TRBJ1-2; D is ambiguous. The CDR3 has 11 amino acids. With 10 bases removed from V and 4 bases from J, the gap between germline ends came to 10 bases. The CDR3 DNA sequence: TGTGCCACTCTTCGGGGCTATGGCTACACCTTC. Translation: CATLRGYGYTF.

In this sample, this clonotype turned up a few times. The chain employs TRBV9 and TRBJ1-1; D call uncertain. Germline V gives CDR1 SGDLS, CDR2 YYNGEE. The CDR3 has 14 residues. V was cut by 0 bases and J by 6 bases, with 12 bases left in between. The chain's CDR3 is CASSVGPGTAEAFF. The CDR3 DNA reads TGTGCCAGCAGCGTAGGACCGGGAACGGCTGAAGCTTTCTTT.

The CDR3 protein is CASSTGTGIHEQYV. The CDR3 nucleotides read TGTGCCAGCAGTACCGGGACAGGGATCCACGAGCAGTACGTC. The chain links TRBV6-1 to TRBJ2-7, with TRBD1 matching 9 bases. The CDR3 runs 14 residues. Germline-derived CDR1 and CDR2 are MNHNS and SASEGT. With 5 bases clipped from V and 5 bases from J, the junction kept 7 bases outside the gene matches.

V usage is TRBV7-2 and J usage is TRBJ2-7; D is unresolved. The CDR3 loop spans 13 amino acids. V was trimmed by 2 bases and J by 2 bases, leaving 7 bases between them. Germline values: CDR1 SGHTA, CDR2 FQGNSA. This CDR3 reads CASSLRRTYEQYF. The CDR3 DNA is TGTGCCAGCAGCTTACGACGTACCTACGAGCAGTACTTC.

In this sample, this clonotype turned up a few times. The rearrangement uses TRBV4-3 and TRBJ1-1; unclear D gene. V gave up 4 bases and J gave up 5 bases, with 14 bases separating them. This CDR3 is 14 amino acids long. Germline assignment: CDR1 LGHNA and CDR2 YSLEER. In DNA, the CDR3 is TGCGCCAGCAGCCTTCAGAGAGAATTGACTGAAGCTTTCTTT. It translates to CASSLQRELTEAFF.

In this sample, this clonotype turned up a few times. In nucleotides, the CDR3 is TGTGCTAGTGGTTTAGGCGGAAGAGGAGAGACCCAGTACTTC. Translated: CASGLGGRGETQYF. This rearrangement joins TRBV12-5 to TRBJ2-5; D remains ambiguous. The germline gives CDR1 LGHNT, CDR2 FRNRAP. CDR3 size: 14 residues. The V end was cut by 3 bases, the J end by 4 bases, with 12 bases between. Using reference TRBV12-5 and TRBJ2-5 for the parts outside the CDR3, the full variable domain is DARVTQTPRHKVTEMGQEVTMRCQPILGHNTVFWYRQTMMQGLELLAYFRNRAPLDDSGMPKDRFSAEMPDATLATLKIQPSEPRDSAVYFCASGLGGRGETQYFGPGTRLLVL.

This clonotype came up a few times. The V gene is TRBV27, the J gene TRBJ2-3; TRBD1 matches 9 bases. The CDR3 has 16 amino acids. CDR1 is MNHEY, CDR2 SMNVEV, per germline (reference sequence). After removal of 8 bases from V and 4 bases from J, the junction contained 13 bases not matched to a gene. CDR3 coding DNA: TGTGCCAGCGGATCTTGGGGGACAGGGTTAGCAGATACGCAGTATTTT. Translating gives CASGSWGTGLADTQYF.

The rearrangement joins TRBV7-6 to TRBJ2-4, with TRBD1 as a possible D gene (6 bases). The CDR3 covers 14 residues. From germline, CDR1 is SGHVS and CDR2 FNYEAQ. Between the trimmed V and J ends, which lost 4 bases and 7 bases, there was a span of 14 bases. The CDR3 DNA sequence: TGTGCCAGCAGCTCAAGAGGACAGCACAACATTCAGTACTTC. The encoded protein is CASSSRGQHNIQYF.

In its sample, this clonotype was seen many times. The chain joins TRBV7-8 to TRBJ1-1; D remains ambiguous. The ends were cut back, 6 bases at V and 5 bases at J, with 10 bases in the middle. Germline V lookup: CDR1 SGHVS, CDR2 FQNEAQ. This CDR3 contains 12 residues. CDR3 region: CASSRLGTEAFF. CDR3 bases: TGTGCCAGCAGTCGCTTGGGGACTGAAGCTTTCTTT.